This is a list of T cell receptor beta chains from one sample in a study of CD8 T cells in Susac syndrome. Each CDR3 protein is one row after TCRdb ran MiXCR on the immunoSEQ multiplex PCR reads. The data show more than 95,000 distinct CDR3 sequences, 93% seen once. The sample taken for sequencing was CD8+ T cells from PBMCs. These TCRs come from a human donor with multiple sclerosis. Each CDR3 is given with its conserved first and last residue. The D gene is left open where the match is weak.

v_gene	j_gene	d_gene	CDR3aa	CDR3nt
TRBV7-6	TRBJ2-1	.	CASSLARQVYNEQFF	TGTGCCAGCAGCTTAGCGCGGCAGGTGTACAATGAGCAGTTCTTC
TRBV9	TRBJ1-2	.	CASSVGGGNYGYTF	TGTGCCAGCAGCGTAGGGGGAGGAAACTATGGCTACACCTTC
TRBV5-1	TRBJ2-3	.	CASSLTGLWGTDTQYF	TGCGCCAGCAGCTTGACAGGGTTATGGGGCACAGATACGCAGTATTTT
TRBV4-1	TRBJ2-5	TRBD1	CASSPLEGAETQYF	TGCGCCAGCAGCCCCCTTGAGGGGGCGGAGACCCAGTACTTC
TRBV27	TRBJ2-3	.	CASSPGLGSDTQYF	TGTGCCAGCAGTCCGGGTCTTGGTTCAGATACGCAGTATTTT
TRBV6-4	TRBJ2-7	TRBD1	CASSDPLAGGLDEQYF	TGTGCCAGCAGTGACCCCTTGGCAGGGGGCTTGGACGAGCAGTACTTC
TRBV28	TRBJ2-3	TRBD2	CASIPPGGPRTSTDTQYF	TGTGCCAGCATCCCCCCGGGGGGTCCCAGAACTAGCACAGATACGCAGTATTTT
TRBV14	TRBJ2-7	.	CASSHRTGTRAYEQYF	TGTGCCAGCAGCCATCGGACTGGTACTCGGGCCTACGAGCAGTACTTC
TRBV18	TRBJ2-3	TRBD2	CASSLERTSGHTDTQYF	TGTGCCAGCTCACTAGAAAGGACTAGCGGGCACACAGATACGCAGTATTTT
TRBV20-1	TRBJ1-1	TRBD1	CSARRDREVTEAFF	TGCAGTGCTAGACGTGACAGGGAGGTCACTGAAGCTTTCTTT
TRBV20-1	TRBJ1-2	TRBD1	CSPPGTAYGYTF	TGCAGTCCACCTGGGACAGCCTATGGCTACACCTTC